The following is a TCR beta chain sequence with its context. This sample was taken from a study of blood T cell repertoires in COVID-19. Methods used by the authors: Estimates of nucleated cell counts were drawn from the amplification of reference gene primers. Sequencing used immunoSEQ multiplex PCR; TCRdb keeps in-frame clones, though not all of them. That table gives V, J and clone size, and the DNA gave D and trimming. The sample holds about 220,000 clones, roughly 84% seen once. Germline V gene sequence: CDR1 PRHDT, CDR2 FYEKMQ (reference sequence). This CDR3 has 11 amino acids. V lost 5 bases and J lost 7; bases outside the gene matches: 0.

This receptor was identified in a woman aged 30 to 39 who had recovered from COVID-19. The specimen was peripheral blood. The chain carries TRBV13 and TRBJ2-7; TRBD2 matches at 9 bases. DNA for the CDR3: TGTGCCAGCAGCCTAGCGGGGGAGCAGTACTTC. It specifies CASSLAGEQYF.